This T cell receptor beta chain stems from a study of CD8 T cells in Susac syndrome. Sequencing targeted TCR beta in T cells from blood (CD8+ and CD4+). Healthy donors matched for age and sex were used as controls. Purification of the CD8+ and CD4+ T cells relied on negative isolation, and TEMRA cells underwent FACS enrichment. After extraction with the RNeasy kit, about 0.45 to 1 ug of the RNA was reverse transcribed using random hexamers. The authors amplified TCR beta CDR3 across 54 Vbeta and 13 Jbeta using immunoSEQ multiplex PCR. TCRdb reprocessed the immunoSEQ multiplex PCR reads with MiXCR, giving one entry per CDR3 protein. Found here are approximately 170,000 distinct CDR3 sequences, around 92% of them singletons; the top ten hold 0.065% to 0.1%. This CDR3 is built from 17 residues. After removal of 3 bases from V and 0 bases from J, the junction contained 8 bases not matched to a gene. Germline-derived CDR1 and CDR2 are SGHVS and FQNEAQ.

The V and J genes are TRBV7-8 and TRBJ2-7, with 10 bases matching TRBD2. The receptor was isolated from a human donor in good health. The sample comprised CD4+ T cells from PBMCs. CDR3 region: CASSLATSGVSSYEQYF. The CDR3 DNA reads TGTGCCAGCAGCTTGGCCACTAGCGGGGTGAGCTCCTACGAGCAGTACTTC. The whole variable domain, filled in from reference TRBV7-8 and TRBJ2-7, reads GAGVSQSPRYKVAKRGQDVALRCDPISGHVSLFWYQQALGQGPEFLTYFQNEAQLDKSGLPSDRFFAERPEGSVSTLKIQRTQQEDSAVYLCASSLATSGVSSYEQYFGPGTRLTVT.